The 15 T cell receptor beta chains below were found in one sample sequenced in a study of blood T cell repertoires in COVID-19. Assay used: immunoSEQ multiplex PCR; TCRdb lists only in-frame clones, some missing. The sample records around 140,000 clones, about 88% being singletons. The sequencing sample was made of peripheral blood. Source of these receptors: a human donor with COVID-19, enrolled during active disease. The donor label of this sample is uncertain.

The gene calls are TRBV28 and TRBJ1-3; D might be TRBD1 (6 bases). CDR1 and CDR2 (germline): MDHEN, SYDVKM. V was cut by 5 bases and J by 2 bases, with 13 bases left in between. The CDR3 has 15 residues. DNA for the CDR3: TGTGCCAGCAGTCTGACCGGGACAACTGGAAACACCATATATTTT. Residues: CASSLTGTTGNTIYF. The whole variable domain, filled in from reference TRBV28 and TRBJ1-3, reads DVKVTQSSRYLVKRTGEKVFLECVQDMDHENMFWYRQDPGLGLRLIYFSYDVKMKEKGDIPEGYSVSREKKERFSLILESASTNQTSMYLCASSLTGTTGNTIYFGEGSWLTVV.

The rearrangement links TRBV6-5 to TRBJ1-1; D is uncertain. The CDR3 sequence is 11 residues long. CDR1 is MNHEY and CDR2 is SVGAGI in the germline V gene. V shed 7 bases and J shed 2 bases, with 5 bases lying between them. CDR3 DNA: TGTGCCAGCACCTTAAACACTGAAGCTTTCTTT. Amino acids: CASTLNTEAFF.

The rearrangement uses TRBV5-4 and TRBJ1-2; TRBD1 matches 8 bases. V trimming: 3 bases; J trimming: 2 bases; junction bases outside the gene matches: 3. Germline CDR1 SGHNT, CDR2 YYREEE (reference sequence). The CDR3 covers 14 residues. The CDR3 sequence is CASSWGQANYGYTF. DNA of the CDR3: TGTGCCAGCAGCTGGGGACAGGCGAACTATGGCTACACCTTC.

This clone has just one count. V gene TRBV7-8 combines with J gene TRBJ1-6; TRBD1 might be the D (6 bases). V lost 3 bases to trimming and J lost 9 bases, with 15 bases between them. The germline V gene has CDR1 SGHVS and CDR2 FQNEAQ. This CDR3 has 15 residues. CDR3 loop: CASSFQQGWSSPLHF. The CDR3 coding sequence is TGTGCCAGCAGCTTTCAACAGGGCTGGAGTTCACCCCTCCACTTT.

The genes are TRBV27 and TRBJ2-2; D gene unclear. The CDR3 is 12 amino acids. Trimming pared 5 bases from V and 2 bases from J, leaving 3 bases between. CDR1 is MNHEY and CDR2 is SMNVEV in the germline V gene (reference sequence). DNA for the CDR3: TGTGCCAGCAGTCCTAACACCGGGGAGCTGTTTTTT. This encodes CASSPNTGELFF.

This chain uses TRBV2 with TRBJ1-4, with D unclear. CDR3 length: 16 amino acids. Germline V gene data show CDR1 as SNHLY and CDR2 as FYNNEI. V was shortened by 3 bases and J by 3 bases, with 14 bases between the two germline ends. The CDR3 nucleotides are TGTGCCAGCAGTGATATCTCGGGGATGGCTAATGAAAAACTGTTTTTT. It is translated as CASSDISGMANEKLFF.

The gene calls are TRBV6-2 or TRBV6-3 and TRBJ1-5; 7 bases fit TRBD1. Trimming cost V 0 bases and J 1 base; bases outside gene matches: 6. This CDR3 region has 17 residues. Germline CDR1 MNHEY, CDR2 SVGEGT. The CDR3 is CASSYSRTGESNQPQHF. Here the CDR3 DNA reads TGTGCCAGCAGTTACTCGAGAACAGGGGAGAGCAATCAGCCCCAGCATTTT.

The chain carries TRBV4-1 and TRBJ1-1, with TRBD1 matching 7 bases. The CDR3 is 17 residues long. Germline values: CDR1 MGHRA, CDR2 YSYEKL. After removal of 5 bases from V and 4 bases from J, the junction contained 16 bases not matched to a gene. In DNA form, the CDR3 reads TGCGCCAGCAGCTCCTTGGACAGGCCCCTCGTGGGCACTGAAGCTTTCTTT. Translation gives CASSSLDRPLVGTEAFF.

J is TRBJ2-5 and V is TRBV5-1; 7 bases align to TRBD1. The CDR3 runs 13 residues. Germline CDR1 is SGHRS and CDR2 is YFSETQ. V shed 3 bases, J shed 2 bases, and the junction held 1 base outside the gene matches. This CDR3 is CASSSGQQETQYF. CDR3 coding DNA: TGCGCCAGCAGCTCGGGACAGCAAGAGACCCAGTACTTC. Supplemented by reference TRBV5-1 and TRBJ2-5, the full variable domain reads KAGVTQTPRYLIKTRGQQVTLSCSPISGHRSVSWYQQTPGQGLQFLFEYFSETQRNKGNFPGRFSGRQFSNSRSEMNVSTLELGDSALYLCASSSGQQETQYFGPGTRLLVL.

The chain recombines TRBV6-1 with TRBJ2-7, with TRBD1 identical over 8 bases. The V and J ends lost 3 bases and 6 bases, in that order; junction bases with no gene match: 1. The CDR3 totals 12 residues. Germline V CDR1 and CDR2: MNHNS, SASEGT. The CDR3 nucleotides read TGTGCCAGCAGTGAGCAGGGGGCCGAGCAGTACTTC. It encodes CASSEQGAEQYF.

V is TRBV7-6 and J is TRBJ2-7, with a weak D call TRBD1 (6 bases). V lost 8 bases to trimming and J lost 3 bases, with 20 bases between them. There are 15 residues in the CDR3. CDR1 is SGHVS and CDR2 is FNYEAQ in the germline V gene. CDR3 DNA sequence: TGTGCCAGCGGAGACCAGGGGTTGTCGGGCTACGAGCAGTACTTC. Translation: CASGDQGLSGYEQYF.

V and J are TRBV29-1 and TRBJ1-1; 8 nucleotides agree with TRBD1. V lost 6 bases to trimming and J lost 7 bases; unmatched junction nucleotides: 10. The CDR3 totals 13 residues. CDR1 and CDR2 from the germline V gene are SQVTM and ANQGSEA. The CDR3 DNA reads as TGCAGCGTCCGACTCAGGGGGCTTGGTGAAGCTTTCTTT. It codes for CSVRLRGLGEAFF.

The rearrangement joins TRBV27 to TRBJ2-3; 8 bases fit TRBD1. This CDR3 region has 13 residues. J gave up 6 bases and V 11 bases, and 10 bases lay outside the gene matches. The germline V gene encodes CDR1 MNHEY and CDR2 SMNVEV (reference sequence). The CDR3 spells CAAGQGRWDTQYF. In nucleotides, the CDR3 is TGTGCCGCCGGACAGGGCCGTTGGGATACGCAGTATTTT.

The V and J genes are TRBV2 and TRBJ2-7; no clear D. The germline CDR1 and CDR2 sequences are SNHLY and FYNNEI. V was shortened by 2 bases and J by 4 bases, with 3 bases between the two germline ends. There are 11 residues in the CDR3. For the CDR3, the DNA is TGTGCCAGCAGTGAACTGTACGAGCAGTACTTC. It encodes CASSELYEQYF.

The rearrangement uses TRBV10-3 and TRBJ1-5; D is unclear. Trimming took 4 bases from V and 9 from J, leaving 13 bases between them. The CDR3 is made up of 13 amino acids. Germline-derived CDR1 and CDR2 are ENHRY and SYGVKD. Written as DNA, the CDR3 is TGTGCCATCAGTGGTACAGAGATCGGGCCCCAGCATTTT. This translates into CAISGTEIGPQHF.